The 6 T cell receptor beta chains given below trace back to one sample, sequenced in a study of PD-1 blockade in classical Hodgkin lymphoma. Relapse was seen in all patients after autologous stem cell transplantation, and brentuximab vedotin exposure was variable. TCRdb keeps only in-frame clones here, not all; method: immunoSEQ multiplex PCR. The sample comprises about 14,000 clones, about 86% of which are singletons, and roughly a quarter rests with the top ten. Specimen: peripheral blood mononuclear cells (PBMCs), collected before the second cycle of nivolumab. The source is a human donor with classical Hodgkin lymphoma.

V and J are TRBV19 and TRBJ1-5, with a weak D call TRBD1 (6 bases). Germline V lookup: CDR1 LNHDA, CDR2 SQIVND (reference sequence). Trimming removed 4 bases from V and 0 bases from J, with 13 bases in between. This CDR3 is built from 16 residues. The CDR3 region has the DNA TGTGCCAGTAGTAGATCGACAGGTATTAGCAATCAGCCCCAGCATTTT. Its protein product is CASSRSTGISNQPQHF.

This sequence joins TRBV7-9 and TRBJ1-2, with 9 bases identical to TRBD1. CDR3 length equals 14 residues. J lost 3 bases, V lost 5 bases, and 4 bases had no gene match. CDR1 is SEHNR, CDR2 FQNEAQ, per germline (reference sequence). CDR3 sequence: CASSARTGDYGYTF. CDR3 DNA: TGTGCCAGCAGCGCCCGGACAGGGGACTATGGCTACACCTTC.

Turning to this clone: Germline and junction disagree at one end, which may indicate a read error. This chain links TRBV2 with TRBJ1-5; D is unclear. Germline V gene lookup returns CDR1 SNHLY and CDR2 FYNNEI. The CDR3 covers 12 residues. Written as DNA, the CDR3 is TGTGCCAGCAGTGCCTCCGATCAGGCCCAGCATTTT. Amino acids: CASSASDQAQHF. The full variable domain, with the rest looked up from reference TRBV2 and TRBJ1-5, is EPEVTQTPSHQVTQMGQEVILRCVPISNHLYFYWYRQILGQKVEFLVSFYNNEISEKSEIFDDQFSVERPDGSNFTLKIRSTKLEDSAMYFCASSASDQAQHFGDGTRLSIL.

The V and J genes are TRBV2 and TRBJ2-2; no clear D. With 3 bases removed from V and 3 bases from J, the gap between germline ends came to 11 bases. CDR3 length: 15 amino acids. Germline V gene data show CDR1 as SNHLY and CDR2 as FYNNEI. CDR3 DNA sequence: TGTGCCAGCAGTGATCCCGAGGATTACACCGGGGAGCTGTTTTTT. It specifies CASSDPEDYTGELFF.

The chain recombines TRBV28 with TRBJ2-2; D is ambiguous. The ends were cut back, 1 base at V and 2 bases at J, with 2 bases in the middle. From germline, CDR1 is MDHEN and CDR2 SYDVKM. There are 13 residues in the CDR3. The CDR3 reads CASSLLNTGELFF. The CDR3 nucleotides are TGTGCCAGCAGTTTATTAAACACCGGGGAGCTGTTTTTT. Full variable domain (rest looked up from reference TRBV28 and TRBJ2-2): DVKVTQSSRYLVKRTGEKVFLECVQDMDHENMFWYRQDPGLGLRLIYFSYDVKMKEKGDIPEGYSVSREKKERFSLILESASTNQTSMYLCASSLLNTGELFFGEGSRLTVL.

The CDR3, as DNA: TGCGCCAGCAGCTTTGGAACTTCGGGACCCCCGCAAGAGACCCAGTACTTC. Its protein product is CASSFGTSGPPQETQYF. The chain links TRBV5-1 to TRBJ2-5; D possibly matches TRBD1 or TRBD2 (5 bases each). V was shortened by 2 bases and J by 2 bases, with 19 bases between the two germline ends. The germline V gene has CDR1 SGHRS and CDR2 YFSETQ. The CDR3 has 17 residues.